This T cell receptor beta chain is from a study of CXCR3-negative and CXCR3-positive naive CD8 T cells. In the case of this clonotype: The target antigen is unknown.

Regarding the study as a whole: Compared with CXCR3-negative naive cells, CXCR3-positive naive cells showed more hydrophobic TRB CDR3s. TRBV-TRBJ usage matched between naive CXCR3-negative and CXCR3-positive cells but not between memory cells.

Germline V gene lookup returns CDR1 LGHDT and CDR2 YNNKEL (reference sequence). The CDR3 loop spans 20 amino acids. Carrying UMI labels, the TRB cDNA libraries were prepared through 5' RACE. TCRdb reworked the 5' RACE reads into one entry per CDR3 protein, no DNA. Found here are 120,000 to 150,000 distinct CDR3 sequences; the top ten clones hold about 0.28%. Triplicate sorts of about 300,000 cells per CD8+ subset. Phenotypically, naive CD8+ T cells corresponded to CD45RO-CCR7+CD27+CD95-. The material sequenced was naive CXCR3+ CD8+ T cells from blood. Subset reported: CD45RO-CCR7+CD27+CD95- naive CD8+ T cells expressing CXCR3 (TNR3+). The chain joins TRBV3-1 to TRBJ2-6; absent DNA, TCRdb's TRBD1 call cannot be checked. This sequence originates from a human donor in good health. Some clones in this sample may be carry-over from other donors' samples. The chain's CDR3 is CASSHSFIGTPISGANVLTF.